The rows below give T cell receptor beta chains drawn from one sample of a study of T cells in Graves' hyperthyroidism and ophthalmopathy. TCRdb re-analysed the multiplex PCR reads in MiXCR, keeping a single row per CDR3 protein. The top ten hold 10% to 15% of the sample, which has some 250,000 distinct CDR3 sequences, 14% to 15% seen once. The sample comprised blood. These receptors were collected from a woman aged 40 to 50 with Graves' hyperthyroidism that later progressed to Graves' ophthalmopathy. Both conserved end residues are part of each CDR3. Fields, in order: V gene, J gene, CDR3 protein.

>TRBV28|TRBJ1-5
CASRTGGRRNQPQHF
>TRBV28|TRBJ2-7
CASSPGGPYEQYF
>TRBV3-1|TRBJ2-6
CASSQARSGANVLTF
>TRBV15|TRBJ2-7
CATSRGLFSRRLSSYEQYF
>TRBV18|TRBJ1-1
CASSPDGAGVVTEAFF
>TRBV6-2/TRBV6-3|TRBJ2-1
CASSRTGGPYNEQFF
>TRBV19|TRBJ2-2
CATSKGLAGTGELFF
>TRBV3-1|TRBJ2-7
CASSQDGGSSYEQYF
>TRBV27|TRBJ2-1
CASSFGTVNEQFF
>TRBV7-9|TRBJ1-5
CASSSRGLYQPQHF
>TRBV2|TRBJ2-7
CASRGRRPYEQYF
>TRBV20-1|TRBJ1-1
CSARGTGQTNTFEAFF